This T cell receptor beta chain was found in a study of shared clonotypes between healthy human individuals. Germline V gene data show CDR1 as MDHEN and CDR2 as SYDVKM. The V gene lost 2 bases and the J gene lost 4 bases, with 11 bases spanning the gap. The CDR3 contains 14 residues. Findings and caveats of the study: When compared with the clonotypes that were shared by all four sorted-subset donors, the non-shared clonotypes turned out to have lower generation probabilities.

Sequencing used immunoSEQ multiplex PCR; TCRdb keeps in-frame clones, though not all of them. Of about 2.5 million clones listed, around 90% are singletons. Concerning this clone itself: Its antigen is not known. The sample carries other DNA sequences with the same CDR3.

The J gene is TRBJ1-2, the V gene TRBV28, with TRBD1 as a possible D gene (6 bases). The source is a man between 18 and 29 years old in good health. Some clones in this sample may be carry-over from other donors' samples. Sequencing was carried out using naive CD4+ T cells from PBMCs. Subset denoted: CD45RA+ positively selected. This chain's CDR3 is CASSLTGTRYGYTF. DNA of the CDR3: TGTGCCAGCAGTTTAACCGGGACACGCTATGGCTACACCTTC.